A single sample is the source of the 27 T cell receptor beta chains below, sequenced in a study of blood T cell repertoires in COVID-19. Libraries were prepared by immunoSEQ multiplex PCR; TCRdb keeps only in-frame clonotypes and omits some of them. This sample has roughly 280,000 clones; 75% to 95% occur once, and the top ten carry 2.5% to 3%. Sequenced: PBMCs or T cells enriched from blood (not recorded which). Receptors originate from a man in his forties or fifties who had been exposed to COVID-19.

This chain joins TRBV5-5 and TRBJ1-1; D perhaps matches TRBD1 (5 bases). Deletions cut 0 bases from V and 1 base from J, with 10 bases between. Germline CDR1 reads SGHKS; CDR2 reads YYEKEE (reference sequence). This CDR3 comprises 15 residues. The CDR3 DNA is TGTGCCAGCAGCTTGGGACCGACAGAGAACACTGAAGCTTTCTTT. As protein: CASSLGPTENTEAFF.

The J gene is TRBJ2-7, the V gene TRBV29-1, with 11 bases matching TRBD1. This CDR3 has 12 residues. V was pared by 7 bases and J by 3 bases, with 2 bases of the junction left unmatched. In germline, CDR1 is SQVTM, CDR2 ANQGSEA. CDR3 DNA: TGCAGCGCCGGGACAGGGGGCTACGAGCAGTACTTC. It encodes CSAGTGGYEQYF.

This clone was found a few times. The chain recombines TRBV5-1 with TRBJ2-1; D uncertain. Germline V lookup: CDR1 SGHRS, CDR2 YFSETQ. This CDR3 has 15 residues. Trimming stripped 4 bases from V and 5 bases from J, with 16 bases between. DNA for the CDR3: TGCGCCAGCAGCCCCCGAGCACAGTTGGACAATGAGCAGTTCTTC. This translates into CASSPRAQLDNEQFF. The full variable domain, its missing parts supplied by reference TRBV5-1 and TRBJ2-1, is KAGVTQTPRYLIKTRGQQVTLSCSPISGHRSVSWYQQTPGQGLQFLFEYFSETQRNKGNFPGRFSGRQFSNSRSEMNVSTLELGDSALYLCASSPRAQLDNEQFFGPGTRLTVL.

The CDR3 DNA reads as TGTGCCAGCAGCCAAAGGAGGGGGAACACTGAAGCTTTCTTT. Its translation: CASSQRRGNTEAFF. The chain employs TRBV3-1 (or the pseudogene TRBV3-2) and TRBJ1-1, with D perhaps matching TRBD1 (5 bases). The CDR3 covers 14 residues. Deletions cut 2 bases from V and 1 base from J, with 8 bases between. Germline V gene sequence: CDR1 LGHDT, CDR2 YNNKEL (reference sequence).

The rearrangement links TRBV28 to TRBJ1-2; D ambiguous. Looked up from germline, CDR1 is MDHEN and CDR2 is SYDVKM. Trimming left V 3 bases short and J 3 bases short, with 8 bases between. This CDR3 comprises 13 residues. The chain's CDR3 is CASSLREDYGYTF. CDR3 DNA: TGTGCCAGCAGTTTGAGGGAGGACTATGGCTACACCTTC.

V usage is TRBV7-9 and J usage is TRBJ2-3; a possible D gene is TRBD1 (6 bases). This CDR3 comprises 12 residues. V dropped 5 bases and J dropped 4 bases, with 7 bases sitting between them. CDR1 SEHNR and CDR2 FQNEAQ come from the germline V gene (reference sequence). The CDR3 DNA sequence: TGTGCCAGCAGCGAGGGGGCAGATACGCAGTATTTT. Residues: CASSEGADTQYF. The full variable domain, its missing parts supplied by reference TRBV7-9 and TRBJ2-3, is DTGVSQNPRHKITKRGQNVTFRCDPISEHNRLYWYRQTLGQGPEFLTYFQNEAQLEKSRLLSDRFSAERPKGSFSTLEIQRTEQGDSAMYLCASSEGADTQYFGPGTRLTVL.

The chain has TRBV19 and TRBJ1-2; 11 bases map to TRBD1. Germline V gene data show CDR1 as LNHDA and CDR2 as SQIVND (reference sequence). V lost 5 bases to trimming and J lost 4 bases; unmatched junction nucleotides: 9. CDR3 length: 16 residues. DNA for the CDR3: TGTGCCAGTAGTGCCGGGACAGGGGGTAACGGCTATGGCTACACCTTC. As protein: CASSAGTGGNGYGYTF.

The chain recombines TRBV6-5 with TRBJ1-6; D may be TRBD1 (6 bases). The V end was cut by 4 bases, the J end by 8 bases, with 15 bases between. The CDR3 is 15 residues long. Germline CDR1 reads MNHEY; CDR2 reads SVGAGI. In DNA form, the CDR3 reads TGTGCCAGCAGTTCCTTTCAGGGGAGAGATTCACCCCTCCACTTT. It codes for CASSSFQGRDSPLHF.

The rearrangement links TRBV3-1 (or the pseudogene TRBV3-2) to TRBJ2-7; D is uncertain. V gave up 0 bases and J gave up 6 bases, with 9 bases separating them. CDR1 LGHDT and CDR2 YNNKEL come from the germline V gene (reference sequence). The CDR3 covers 13 residues. CDR3 sequence reads: CASSQDQVIEQYF. The CDR3 DNA reads TGTGCCAGCAGCCAAGACCAGGTCATCGAGCAGTACTTC.

The chain couples TRBV27 to TRBJ2-1; no definite D call. The CDR3 runs to 16 residues. Germline-derived CDR1 and CDR2 are MNHEY and SMNVEV (reference sequence). Trimming removed 6 bases from V and 0 bases from J, with 15 bases in between. As DNA, the CDR3 is TGTGCCAGCAGCCCCGATTTACTTAGCTCCTACAATGAGCAGTTCTTC. This translates into CASSPDLLSSYNEQFF.

A single count supports this clone. The V gene is TRBV5-1, the J gene TRBJ1-1; 7 bases fit TRBD1. This CDR3 has 15 amino acids. Germline values: CDR1 SGHRS, CDR2 YFSETQ. V gave up 4 bases and J gave up 0 bases; unmatched junction bases: 6. CDR3 DNA sequence: TGCGCCAGCAGCAGCCGGGACAGCGTGAACACTGAAGCTTTCTTT. The encoded protein is CASSSRDSVNTEAFF.

The V gene is TRBV12-3 or TRBV12-4, the J gene TRBJ1-5; D gene unclear. The CDR3 spans 12 residues. The germline V and J ends were trimmed by 5 bases and 4 bases, with 6 bases remaining between them. The CDR3 DNA reads TGTGCCAGCAGTCGGGGAAATCAGCCCCAGCATTTT. Translating it yields CASSRGNQPQHF.

This clone was counted between two and nine times. The chain is built from TRBV10-3 and TRBJ2-3; D may be TRBD1 (6 bases). Germline CDR1 is ENHRY and CDR2 is SYGVKD. V lost 7 bases and J lost 1, with 21 bases in between. CDR3 size: 17 residues. The DNA for the CDR3 is TGTGCCATCATGGGCGGTACAGGGAAACCCGGCACAGATACGCAGTATTTT. It encodes CAIMGGTGKPGTDTQYF.

This chain joins TRBV27 and TRBJ2-1; 10 bases fit TRBD2. Germline assignment: CDR1 MNHEY and CDR2 SMNVEV (reference sequence). The CDR3 has 17 amino acids. The J segment lost 3 bases and the V segment lost 1 base, leaving 6 bases of the junction unmatched. CDR3 in DNA: TGTGCCAGCAGTTTATATCGCCGGACTAGCGGCTACAATGAGCAGTTCTTC. Translating gives CASSLYRRTSGYNEQFF.

This chain joins TRBV4-1 and TRBJ2-1, with 8 bases aligning to TRBD2. After removal of 0 bases from V and 4 bases from J, the junction contained 8 bases not matched to a gene. CDR1 is MGHRA, CDR2 YSYEKL, per germline. CDR3 size: 17 residues. The CDR3 DNA is TGCGCCAGCAGCCAAGATATTCTAAGCGGGGGTTACAATGAGCAGTTCTTC. Protein: CASSQDILSGGYNEQFF.

This sequence joins TRBV10-3 and TRBJ2-2; 8 nucleotides align to TRBD2. The CDR3 runs to 13 residues. V was clipped by 8 bases and J by 3 bases; unmatched bases: 2. Germline values: CDR1 ENHRY, CDR2 SYGVKD. DNA for the CDR3: TGTGCCATCGGGCGGGAGGACACCGGGGAGCTGTTTTTT. Its protein is CAIGREDTGELFF.

V gene TRBV3-1 (or the pseudogene TRBV3-2) combines with J gene TRBJ2-3; 9 bases match TRBD2. Germline V gene sequence: CDR1 LGHDT, CDR2 YNNKEL (reference sequence). Losses at the gene ends were 6 bases for V and 3 bases for J; bases not matched to a gene: 7. The CDR3 runs to 15 residues. In nucleotides, the CDR3 is TGTGCCAGCAGGCCCAGAGCGGGGGGTACAGATACGCAGTATTTT. Residues: CASRPRAGGTDTQYF.

This chain links TRBV10-2 with TRBJ2-5; D is possibly TRBD2 (5 bases). The germline V gene encodes CDR1 WSHSY and CDR2 SAAADI. The V gene lost 0 bases and the J gene lost 5 bases, with 16 bases spanning the gap. CDR3 size: 16 residues. CDR3 residues: CASSESTVGVSETQYF. The CDR3 nucleotides are TGCGCCAGCAGTGAGTCGACTGTGGGAGTCTCGGAGACCCAGTACTTC.

The chain has TRBV29-1 and TRBJ1-2; D not resolved. The germline V and J ends were trimmed by 4 bases and 6 bases, with 15 bases remaining between them. CDR3 size: 13 residues. Germline CDR1 is SQVTM and CDR2 is ANQGSEA. The CDR3 loop reads CSVVPRGGNGYTF. Here the CDR3 DNA reads TGCAGCGTTGTACCCCGGGGAGGGAATGGCTACACCTTC.

This chain connects TRBV3-1 (or the pseudogene TRBV3-2) to TRBJ2-1; 10 bases agree with TRBD2. The CDR3 covers 19 residues. J lost 0 bases, V lost 1 base, and 9 bases had no gene match. The germline V gene encodes CDR1 LGHDT and CDR2 YNNKEL (reference sequence). The chain's CDR3 is CASSQGQAGGWSSYNEQFF. CDR3 DNA sequence: TGTGCCAGCAGCCAAGGACAAGCGGGAGGGTGGAGCTCCTACAATGAGCAGTTCTTC.

This sequence joins TRBV28 and TRBJ2-7; 8 bases match TRBD2. V shed 7 bases, J shed 6 bases, and the junction held 14 bases outside the gene matches. Germline V lookup: CDR1 MDHEN, CDR2 SYDVKM. The CDR3 sequence is 15 residues long. The CDR3 DNA sequence: TGTGCCAGCATCCAACCTGTCGGGGGGGGCCTCGAGCAGTACTTC. Its translation is CASIQPVGGGLEQYF.

The V gene is TRBV7-2, the J gene TRBJ2-6; tentatively, D is TRBD1 (7 bases). Trimming left V 4 bases short and J 11 bases short, with 12 bases between. The CDR3 is made up of 13 amino acids. Germline lookup yields CDR1 SGHTA and CDR2 FQGNSA. The CDR3 sequence is CASSSGGGDVLTF. DNA of the CDR3: TGTGCCAGCAGCTCAGGGGGAGGAGACGTCCTGACTTTC.

The chain combines TRBV28 with TRBJ1-5; 11 nucleotides agree with TRBD1. The CDR3 runs 17 residues. Germline trimming cut 4 bases from V and 4 bases from J; bases unmatched to any gene: 9. Germline V lookup: CDR1 MDHEN, CDR2 SYDVKM. CDR3 bases: TGTGCCAGCAGTTCGACCCCGGACAGGGGGCAGAATCAGCCCCAGCATTTT. Encoded protein: CASSSTPDRGQNQPQHF. Full variable domain (rest looked up from reference TRBV28 and TRBJ1-5): DVKVTQSSRYLVKRTGEKVFLECVQDMDHENMFWYRQDPGLGLRLIYFSYDVKMKEKGDIPEGYSVSREKKERFSLILESASTNQTSMYLCASSSTPDRGQNQPQHFGDGTRLSIL.

The rearrangement links TRBV18 to TRBJ2-5, with 14 bases identical to TRBD2. The germline gives CDR1 KGHSH, CDR2 LQKENI. The CDR3 is 17 amino acids. V shed 5 bases, J shed 1 base, and the junction held 6 bases outside the gene matches. CDR3 residues: CASSEGLAGVSQETQYF. The CDR3 DNA is TGTGCCAGCTCAGAGGGACTAGCGGGAGTTTCCCAAGAGACCCAGTACTTC.

The count of this clone is one. The chain combines TRBV10-3 with TRBJ2-2, with no clear D. V was trimmed by 3 bases and J by 3 bases, leaving 11 bases between them. Germline V lookup: CDR1 ENHRY, CDR2 SYGVKD. The CDR3 sequence is 15 residues long. The CDR3 is CAISDAGSDTGELFF. The CDR3, as DNA: TGTGCCATCAGTGACGCCGGGTCAGACACCGGGGAGCTGTTTTTT.

The chain's CDR3 is CASSLAGTVNSYEQYF. In DNA form, the CDR3 reads TGTGCCAGCAGCTTAGCCGGGACAGTTAACTCCTACGAGCAGTACTTC. The chain carries TRBV7-9 and TRBJ2-7; 7 bases line up with TRBD1. Germline loops: CDR1 SEHNR, CDR2 FQNEAQ (reference sequence). The CDR3 is 16 amino acids. V gave up 0 bases and J gave up 0 bases; unmatched junction bases: 5.

The chain combines TRBV18 with TRBJ2-7; TRBD1 agrees at 8 bases. Germline V gives CDR1 KGHSH, CDR2 LQKENI. The CDR3 length is 15 residues. The ends lost 2 bases at V and 4 bases at J; junction bases unmatched: 7. The CDR3 DNA reads as TGTGCCAGCTCACCAGGTACTGGACAGGGTTACGAGCAGTACTTC. The encoded protein is CASSPGTGQGYEQYF. Complete variable domain (other parts from reference TRBV18 and TRBJ2-7): NAGVMQNPRHLVRRRGQEARLRCSPMKGHSHVYWYRQLPEEGLKFMVYLQKENIIDESGMPKERFSAEFPKEGPSILRIQQVVRGDSAAYFCASSPGTGQGYEQYFGPGTRLTVT.